The rows below give T cell receptor beta chains drawn from one sample of a study of PD-1 blockade in classical Hodgkin lymphoma. Method: immunoSEQ multiplex PCR; TCRdb's copy keeps in-frame clones and lacks some. Seen here are about 24,000 clones, roughly 84% observed once, and the top ten hold over 1.5%. The specimen was CD4+ T cells from blood, collected at baseline. The source of these receptors is a human donor with classical Hodgkin lymphoma. Each CDR3 is given with its conserved first and last residue. The order of the fields is clone size, V gene, J gene, D gene, CDR3 protein, CDR3 DNA. D genes are given only for firm matches. The listing skips clone size in some rows; elsewhere it reads once, few, many or a size class.

NA	TRBV19	TRBJ1-2	NA	CASSLLGAYGYTF	TGTGCCAGTAGCTTACTTGGGGCGTATGGCTACACCTTC
NA	TRBV2	TRBJ2-1	TRBD2	CASSERTSGGIGEQFF	TGTGCCAGCAGTGAACGGACTAGCGGGGGTATTGGTGAGCAGTTCTTC
NA	TRBV27	TRBJ2-7	NA	CASSLMGGADYEQYF	TGTGCCAGCAGTTTAATGGGTGGGGCGGACTACGAGCAGTACTTC
NA	TRBV4-1	TRBJ2-1	TRBD2	CASSQAWGGEYNEQFF	TGCGCCAGCAGCCAAGCGTGGGGGGGTGAATACAATGAGCAGTTCTTC
NA	TRBV6-5	TRBJ1-5	NA	CASSYSDGSNQPQHF	TGTGCCAGCAGTTACTCGGACGGCTCCAATCAGCCCCAGCATTTT
NA	TRBV5-5	TRBJ1-1	TRBD1	CASSGTARGVFF	TGTGCCAGCAGTGGGACAGCCCGCGGGGTTTTCTTT
NA	TRBV7-3	TRBJ1-1	TRBD1	CASSTSGGRTEAFF	TGTGCCAGCAGTACATCAGGGGGCAGGACTGAAGCTTTCTTT
NA	TRBV4-2	TRBJ1-6	NA	CASSQERTIGGAASNSPLHF	TGTGCCAGCAGCCAAGAAAGAACGATAGGGGGGGCGGCGAGTAATTCACCCCTCCACTTT
NA	TRBV5-1	TRBJ1-2	NA	CASSQEPQNGYTF	TGCGCCAGCAGCCAAGAACCACAGAATGGCTACACCTTC
NA	TRBV6-5	TRBJ2-7	NA	CASSPGLPGSYEQYF	TGTGCCAGCAGTCCAGGCCTACCCGGGAGCTACGAGCAGTACTTC
NA	TRBV11-2	TRBJ1-1	NA	CASSSVGGAWAEAFF	TGTGCCAGCAGCTCGGTTGGGGGGGCCTGGGCTGAAGCTTTCTTT
NA	TRBV29-1	TRBJ2-3	NA	CSVERVSDTQYF	TGCAGCGTTGAGAGGGTGTCAGATACGCAGTATTTT
NA	TRBV15	TRBJ2-2	NA	CATSTRVAGELFF	TGTGCCACCAGCACCAGGGTCGCCGGGGAGCTGTTTTTT
NA	TRBV5-6	TRBJ2-3	TRBD1	CASSLAGTVGDTQYF	TGTGCCAGCAGCTTGGCCGGGACAGTCGGAGATACGCAGTATTTT
once	TRBV10-3	TRBJ1-2	NA	CAISESGRLYGYTF	TGTGCCATCAGTGAGTCTGGACGGCTCTATGGCTACACCTTC
NA	TRBV7-9	TRBJ1-2	TRBD1	CASSVSGQPNYGYTF	TGTGCCAGCAGCGTTTCGGGACAGCCGAACTATGGCTACACCTTC
once	TRBV7-9	TRBJ1-5	NA	CASSPQGAGQPQHF	TGTGCCAGCAGCCCACAGGGAGCGGGTCAGCCCCAGCATTTT
once	TRBV28	TRBJ1-2	NA	CASSLFRVLGYTF	TGTGCCAGCAGTTTATTCAGGGTCCTGGGGTACACCTTC
NA	TRBV10-3	TRBJ1-2	NA	CAISESMAAFGYTF	TGTGCCATCAGTGAGTCGATGGCTGCATTTGGCTACACCTTC
NA	TRBV7-3	TRBJ2-1	NA	CASSLRGEGEQFF	TGTGCCAGCAGCTTACGGGGTGAGGGTGAGCAGTTCTTC
NA	TRBV11-3	TRBJ2-1	NA	CASSFTHINNEQFF	TGTGCCAGCAGCTTCACCCATATCAACAATGAGCAGTTCTTC
NA	TRBV9	TRBJ1-3	TRBD1	CASSVGSRMGQGDGNTIYF	TGTGCCAGCAGCGTAGGTTCGAGGATGGGGCAGGGGGACGGAAACACCATATATTTT
NA	TRBV11-3	TRBJ2-6	NA	CASSLSPTASGANVLTF	TGTGCCAGCAGCTTATCTCCGACAGCCTCTGGGGCCAACGTCCTGACTTTC
NA	TRBV5-1	TRBJ2-5	NA	CASSLGQGRQETQYF	TGCGCCAGCAGCTTGGGCCAGGGTCGGCAAGAGACCCAGTACTTC
NA	TRBV25-1	TRBJ1-1	NA	CASSEVGRRGHTEAFF	TGTGCCAGCAGTGAGGTAGGTCGAAGAGGTCACACTGAAGCTTTCTTT
few	TRBV19	TRBJ1-2	NA	CASIKSGQAVFGYTF	TGTGCCAGTATTAAATCTGGGCAGGCGGTCTTTGGCTACACCTTC
NA	TRBV5-5	TRBJ2-5	NA	CASSLAVGLQYTGTQYF	TGTGCCAGCAGCTTGGCGGTAGGACTGCAGTACACCGGGACCCAGTACTTC
NA	TRBV7-2	TRBJ2-6	NA	CASSLAGATSGANVLTF	TGTGCCAGCAGCTTAGCGGGAGCTACCTCTGGGGCCAACGTCCTGACTTTC
NA	TRBV4-3	TRBJ1-6	NA	CASRQDLTQDSPLHF	TGCGCCAGCAGACAAGATCTAACACAAGATTCACCCCTCCACTTT
NA	TRBV7-9	TRBJ1-3	NA	CASSLDRDGGNTIYF	TGTGCCAGCAGCTTAGATCGGGACGGGGGAAACACCATATATTTT
NA	TRBV6-4	TRBJ1-6	NA	CASRSEGWKNSPLHF	TGTGCCAGCAGATCAGAGGGTTGGAAAAATTCACCCCTCCACTTT
NA	TRBV9	TRBJ2-1	NA	CASSVRGGGGGPSYNEQFF	TGTGCCAGCAGCGTGAGAGGGGGAGGCGGGGGACCTTCCTACAATGAGCAGTTCTTC
once	TRBV6-1	TRBJ1-5	TRBD1	CASSDTGQGRQPQHF	TGTGCCAGCAGTGATACCGGACAGGGACGTCAGCCCCAGCATTTT
NA	TRBV9	TRBJ1-3	TRBD1	CASSGTGGAARNTIYF	TGTGCCAGCAGCGGGACAGGGGGGGCCGCGCGGAACACCATATATTTT
NA	TRBV7-2	TRBJ2-7	NA	CASSPSYEQYF	TGTGCCAGCAGCCCTAGCTACGAGCAGTACTTC
NA	TRBV27	TRBJ1-6	NA	CASSLTSYNSPLHF	TGTGCCAGCTCTCTAACTTCCTATAATTCACCCCTCCACTTT
NA	TRBV30	TRBJ1-3	NA	CAWSVLRGTGNTIYF	TGTGCCTGGAGTGTACTACGGGGGACCGGAAACACCATATATTTT
NA	TRBV6-1	TRBJ1-5	TRBD1	CASSGHWNRGGQPQHF	TGTGCCAGCAGTGGGCATTGGAACAGGGGCGGGCAGCCCCAGCATTTT
NA	TRBV21-1	TRBJ2-3	NA	CASSGGLGPTDTQYF	TGTGCCAGCAGCGGGGGACTGGGGCCCACAGATACGCAGTATTTT
NA	TRBV27	TRBJ1-1	NA	CASSSSPGRQAFF	TGTGCCAGCAGTTCCAGCCCGGGACGCCAAGCTTTCTTT
few	TRBV18	TRBJ1-1	NA	CASSPSMGNTEAFF	TGTGCCAGCTCACCATCAATGGGGAACACTGAAGCTTTCTTT
NA	TRBV19	TRBJ1-5	NA	CASGTGRSNQPQHF	TGTGCCAGTGGGACGGGACGGTCAAATCAGCCCCAGCATTTT
NA	TRBV28	TRBJ1-5	TRBD1	CASSPPGGSQPQHF	TGTGCCAGCAGTCCCCCAGGGGGGAGTCAGCCCCAGCATTTT
NA	TRBV5-1	TRBJ1-4	TRBD1	CASSLRDRTGRNEKLFF	TGCGCCAGCAGCTTACGGGATCGGACAGGGAGGAATGAAAAACTGTTTTTT
NA	TRBV30	TRBJ1-1	NA	CAWSAGNTEAFF	TGTGCCTGGAGTGCAGGGAACACTGAAGCTTTCTTT